These T cell receptor beta chains were read from a single sample in a study of cytomegalovirus exposure and HLA in healthy donors. Clones were read by immunoSEQ multiplex PCR, and TCRdb kept only the in-frame ones, dropping some. This sample carries over 200,000 clones, over 75% of them seen once, and the ten largest clones take 2% to 2.5%. The sequencing sample was made of PBMCs. Receptors originate from a woman aged 18-35 years in good health and CMV-seropositive. CDR3s include the opening cysteine and the closing phenylalanine or tryptophan. The D gene is left open where the match is weak. Clone size is shown for a subset of rows, as once, few, many or a class of expanded clone.

TGTGCCAGCAATTTAGCGAGAGATGCCTACGAGCAGTACTTC	CASNLARDAYEQYF	TRBV2	TRBJ2-7	.	14	.
TGTGCCAGTAGTATCGGGAGACAGGGAAGAACCGGGGAGCTGTTTTTT	CASSIGRQGRTGELFF	TRBV19	TRBJ2-2	once	16	.
TGTGCCACCAAACCCCAGGGCGGAAACACCATATATTTT	CATKPQGGNTIYF	TRBV19	TRBJ1-3	.	13	.
TGCGCCAGCAGGGGATTAGCGGGAGAAACAGATACGCAGTATTTT	CASRGLAGETDTQYF	TRBV10-2	TRBJ2-3	.	15	TRBD2
TGTGCCATCAGTGAGTCGACAGGGGTTAATGAAAAACTGTTTTTT	CAISESTGVNEKLFF	TRBV10-3	TRBJ1-4	.	15	TRBD1
TGTGCCAGCAGCTCCCAGACAGGGACTAATGAAAAACTGTTTTTT	CASSSQTGTNEKLFF	TRBV5-6	TRBJ1-4	.	15	TRBD1
TGTGCCAGCAGCGTGGGACTAGCGGGAGTTGTAGATACGCAGTATTTT	CASSVGLAGVVDTQYF	TRBV9	TRBJ2-3	.	16	TRBD2
TGTGCCAGCAGCTCGACGACAGGGTACGGCACAGATACGCAGTATTTT	CASSSTTGYGTDTQYF	TRBV7-8	TRBJ2-3	.	16	TRBD1
TGTGCCAGCAGCTTGAGTCAGGTCTACGAGCAGTACTTC	CASSLSQVYEQYF	TRBV5-4	TRBJ2-7	.	13	.
TGTGCCAGCAGCGCGGGACTAGCCCCCTCTAGCACAGATACGCAGTATTTT	CASSAGLAPSSTDTQYF	TRBV9	TRBJ2-3	once	17	TRBD2
TGCGCCAGCAGCTTGATTGCCCCGATGCGTGGCAGGGCTTACAATGAGCAGTTCTTC	CASSLIAPMRGRAYNEQFF	TRBV5-1	TRBJ2-1	once	19	.
TGTGCCAGCAGTGGGCAGGTTAGCACAGATACGCAGTATTTT	CASSGQVSTDTQYF	TRBV6-1	TRBJ2-3	.	14	.
TGTGCCAGCAGCCCGCGGGAAGGAGTCGATACGCAGTATTTT	CASSPREGVDTQYF	TRBV27	TRBJ2-3	once	14	.
TGCGCCAGCAGCCTGGGAGCGATTGACTATGGCTACACCTTC	CASSLGAIDYGYTF	TRBV5-1	TRBJ1-2	.	14	.
TGTGCCAGCAGCCTCTCCCTACGATCCACCGGGGAGCTGTTTTTT	CASSLSLRSTGELFF	TRBV7-9	TRBJ2-2	.	15	.
TGTGCCAGCAGCACAGGGGGCGGGCTCACTGAAGCTTTCTTT	CASSTGGGLTEAFF	TRBV6-5	TRBJ1-1	.	14	TRBD1
TGTGCCAGTAGTATAGCGTATGGGGCCGCCGGGGAGCTGTTTTTT	CASSIAYGAAGELFF	TRBV19	TRBJ2-2	.	15	.
TGTGCCAGCAGTGAAGTTTGGGGACAGAACTATGGCTACACCTTC	CASSEVWGQNYGYTF	TRBV6-1	TRBJ1-2	.	15	TRBD1
TGTGCCAGTAGTATAGTGGGCAGCCCCTTAACTGAAGCTTTCTTT	CASSIVGSPLTEAFF	TRBV19	TRBJ1-1	once	15	.
TGTGCCAGCAGGAGACTAGCGGGAGCCACAGATACGCAGTATTTT	CASRRLAGATDTQYF	TRBV27	TRBJ2-3	.	15	TRBD2
TGTGCCAGCAGCTTAAGCGGGCCAACCTACAATGAGCAGTTCTTC	CASSLSGPTYNEQFF	TRBV7-3	TRBJ2-1	.	15	.
TGTGCCAGCAGTTTAAACACGGGCACTGAAGCTTTCTTT	CASSLNTGTEAFF	TRBV27	TRBJ1-1	.	13	.
TGTGCCAGCGGTAGACAGGGTACTAACTATGGCTACACCTTC	CASGRQGTNYGYTF	TRBV7-9	TRBJ1-2	.	14	TRBD1
TGTGCCAGCAGCGTAGCCACCCTAGCCTCGCTAGCGGGCAATGAGCAGTTCTTC	CASSVATLASLAGNEQFF	TRBV9	TRBJ2-1	.	18	TRBD2